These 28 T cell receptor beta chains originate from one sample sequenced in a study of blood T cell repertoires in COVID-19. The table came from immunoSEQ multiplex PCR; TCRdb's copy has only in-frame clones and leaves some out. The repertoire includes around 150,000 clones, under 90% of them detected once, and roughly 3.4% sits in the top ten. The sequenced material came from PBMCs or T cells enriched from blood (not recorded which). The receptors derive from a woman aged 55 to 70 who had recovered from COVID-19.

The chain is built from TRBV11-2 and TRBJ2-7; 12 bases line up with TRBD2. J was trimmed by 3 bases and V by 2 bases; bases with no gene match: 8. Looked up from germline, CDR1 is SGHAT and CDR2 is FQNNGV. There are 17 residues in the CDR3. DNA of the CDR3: TGTGCCAGCAGCTTACCTCAAGGACTAGCGGGGTACTACGAGCAGTACTTC. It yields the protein CASSLPQGLAGYYEQYF.

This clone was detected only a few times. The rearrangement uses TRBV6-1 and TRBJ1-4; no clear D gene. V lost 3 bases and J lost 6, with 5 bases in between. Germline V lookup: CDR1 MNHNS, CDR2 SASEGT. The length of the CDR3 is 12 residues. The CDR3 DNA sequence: TGTGCCAGCAGTGACAGTTATGAAAAACTGTTTTTT. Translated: CASSDSYEKLFF.

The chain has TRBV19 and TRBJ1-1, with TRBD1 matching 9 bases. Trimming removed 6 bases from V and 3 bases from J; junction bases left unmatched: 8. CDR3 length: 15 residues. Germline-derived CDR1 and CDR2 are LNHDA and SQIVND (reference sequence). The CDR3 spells CASSPQGQGHTEAFF. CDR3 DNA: TGTGCCAGTAGCCCCCAGGGACAGGGCCACACTGAAGCTTTCTTT.

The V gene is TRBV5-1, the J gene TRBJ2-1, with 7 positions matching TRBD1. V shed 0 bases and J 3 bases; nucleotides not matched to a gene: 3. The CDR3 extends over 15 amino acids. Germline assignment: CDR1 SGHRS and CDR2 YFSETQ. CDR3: CASSLEQGVYNEQFF. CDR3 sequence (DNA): TGCGCCAGCAGCTTGGAGCAGGGGGTCTACAATGAGCAGTTCTTC.

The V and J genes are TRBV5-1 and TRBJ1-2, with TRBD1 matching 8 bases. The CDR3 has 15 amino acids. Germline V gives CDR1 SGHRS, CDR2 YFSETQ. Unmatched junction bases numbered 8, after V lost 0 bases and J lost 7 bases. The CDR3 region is CASSLEGQGALGYTF. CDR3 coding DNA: TGCGCCAGCAGCTTGGAAGGCCAGGGGGCGCTTGGCTACACCTTC.

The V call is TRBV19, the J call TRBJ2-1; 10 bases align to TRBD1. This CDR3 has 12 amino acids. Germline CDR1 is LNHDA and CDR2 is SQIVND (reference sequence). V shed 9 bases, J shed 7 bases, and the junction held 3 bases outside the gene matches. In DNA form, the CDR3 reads TGTGCCAGCCTGGACAGGGGGAATGAGCAGTTCTTC. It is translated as CASLDRGNEQFF.

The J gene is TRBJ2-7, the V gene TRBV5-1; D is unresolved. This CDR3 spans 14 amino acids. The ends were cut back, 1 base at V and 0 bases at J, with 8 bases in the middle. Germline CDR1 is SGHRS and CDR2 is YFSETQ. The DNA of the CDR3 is TGCGCCAGCAGCTTGCATGGCGGCTCCTACGAGCAGTACTTC. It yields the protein CASSLHGGSYEQYF. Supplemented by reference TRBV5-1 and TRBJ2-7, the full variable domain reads KAGVTQTPRYLIKTRGQQVTLSCSPISGHRSVSWYQQTPGQGLQFLFEYFSETQRNKGNFPGRFSGRQFSNSRSEMNVSTLELGDSALYLCASSLHGGSYEQYFGPGTRLTVT.

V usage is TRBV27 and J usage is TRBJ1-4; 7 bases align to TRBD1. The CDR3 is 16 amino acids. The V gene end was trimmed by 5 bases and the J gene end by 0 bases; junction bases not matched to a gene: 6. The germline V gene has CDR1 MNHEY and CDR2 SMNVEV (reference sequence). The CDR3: CASSTTGVATNEKLFF. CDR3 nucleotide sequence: TGTGCCAGCAGTACTACAGGGGTAGCAACTAATGAAAAACTGTTTTTT.

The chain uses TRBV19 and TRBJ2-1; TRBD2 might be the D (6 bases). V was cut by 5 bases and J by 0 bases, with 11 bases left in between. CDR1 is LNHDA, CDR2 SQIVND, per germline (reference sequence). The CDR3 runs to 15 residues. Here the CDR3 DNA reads TGTGCCAGTAGTCTGGGGGGAAGCTCCTACAATGAGCAGTTCTTC. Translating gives CASSLGGSSYNEQFF.

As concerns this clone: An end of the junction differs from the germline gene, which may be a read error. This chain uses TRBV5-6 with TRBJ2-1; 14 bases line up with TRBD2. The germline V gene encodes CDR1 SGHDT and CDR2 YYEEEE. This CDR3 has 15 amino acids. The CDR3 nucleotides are TGTGCCAGCAGCTACGGACTAGCGGGGGGTTCCCCTCGCCTCTTC. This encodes CASSYGLAGGSPRLF.

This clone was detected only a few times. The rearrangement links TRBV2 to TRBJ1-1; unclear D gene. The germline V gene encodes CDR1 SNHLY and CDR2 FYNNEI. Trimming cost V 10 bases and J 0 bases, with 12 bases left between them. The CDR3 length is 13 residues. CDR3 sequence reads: CANTREVNTEAFF. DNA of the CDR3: TGTGCCAACACTAGAGAGGTGAACACTGAAGCTTTCTTT. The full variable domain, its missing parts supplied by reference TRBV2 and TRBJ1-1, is EPEVTQTPSHQVTQMGQEVILRCVPISNHLYFYWYRQILGQKVEFLVSFYNNEISEKSEIFDDQFSVERPDGSNFTLKIRSTKLEDSAMYFCANTREVNTEAFFGQGTRLTVV.

This CDR3 is CASSLGSGGYNEQFF. The CDR3 DNA sequence: TGTGCCAGCAGCTTAGGTAGCGGGGGGTATAATGAGCAGTTCTTC. The chain carries TRBV7-2 and TRBJ2-1; TRBD2 agrees at 10 bases. Germline loops: CDR1 SGHTA, CDR2 FQGNSA. The CDR3 runs 15 residues. V was clipped by 1 base and J by 7 bases; unmatched bases: 4.

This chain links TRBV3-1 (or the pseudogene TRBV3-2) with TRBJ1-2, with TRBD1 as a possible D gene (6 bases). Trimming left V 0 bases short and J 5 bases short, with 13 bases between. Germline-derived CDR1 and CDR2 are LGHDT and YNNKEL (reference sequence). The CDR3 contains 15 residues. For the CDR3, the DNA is TGTGCCAGCAGCCAAGAACAGGGATGGGGGTATGGCTACACCTTC. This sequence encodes CASSQEQGWGYGYTF.

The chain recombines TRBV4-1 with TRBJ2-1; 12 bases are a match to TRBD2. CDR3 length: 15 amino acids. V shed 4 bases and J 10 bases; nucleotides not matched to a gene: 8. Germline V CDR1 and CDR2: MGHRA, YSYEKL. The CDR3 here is CASSRLAGEAGEQFF. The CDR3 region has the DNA TGCGCCAGCAGCCGACTAGCGGGGGAAGCGGGGGAGCAGTTCTTC.

Here the CDR3 reads CASSPPGQGALRTEAFF. CDR3 DNA: TGTGCCAGCTCACCACCCGGGCAGGGGGCGCTGAGGACTGAAGCTTTCTTT. This sequence joins TRBV18 and TRBJ1-1; TRBD1 matches at 8 bases. The CDR3 is 17 residues long. Trimming at V came to 0 bases and at J to 5 bases, leaving 11 bases not matched to a gene. In germline, CDR1 is KGHSH, CDR2 LQKENI.

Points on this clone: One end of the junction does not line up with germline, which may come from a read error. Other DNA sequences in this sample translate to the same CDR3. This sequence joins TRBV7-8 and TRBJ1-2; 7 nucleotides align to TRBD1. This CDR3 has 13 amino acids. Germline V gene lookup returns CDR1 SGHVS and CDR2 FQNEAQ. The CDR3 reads CASSAQGYYGYTF. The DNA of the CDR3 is TGTGCCAGCAGCGCACAGGGGTATTATGGTTACACCTTC.

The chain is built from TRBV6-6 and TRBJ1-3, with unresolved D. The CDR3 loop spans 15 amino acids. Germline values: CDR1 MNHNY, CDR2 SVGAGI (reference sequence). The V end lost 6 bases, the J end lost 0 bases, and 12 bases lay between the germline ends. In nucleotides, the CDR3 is TGTGCCAGCAGCAGTTATGTGGTCTCTGGAAACACCATATATTTT. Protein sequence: CASSSYVVSGNTIYF.

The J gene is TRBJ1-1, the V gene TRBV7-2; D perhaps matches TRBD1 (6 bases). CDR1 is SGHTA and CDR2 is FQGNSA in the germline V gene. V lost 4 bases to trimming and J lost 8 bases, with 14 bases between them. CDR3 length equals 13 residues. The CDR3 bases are TGTGCCAGCAGCTCCCAGGGGAAGGAAGAAGCTTTCTTT. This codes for CASSSQGKEEAFF.

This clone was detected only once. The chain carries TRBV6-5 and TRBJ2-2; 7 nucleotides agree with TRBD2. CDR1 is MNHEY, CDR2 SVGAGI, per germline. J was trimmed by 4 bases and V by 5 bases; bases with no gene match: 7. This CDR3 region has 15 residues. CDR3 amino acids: CASSPRGGSTGELFF. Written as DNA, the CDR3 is TGTGCCAGCAGTCCTCGGGGAGGGTCCACCGGGGAGCTGTTTTTT.

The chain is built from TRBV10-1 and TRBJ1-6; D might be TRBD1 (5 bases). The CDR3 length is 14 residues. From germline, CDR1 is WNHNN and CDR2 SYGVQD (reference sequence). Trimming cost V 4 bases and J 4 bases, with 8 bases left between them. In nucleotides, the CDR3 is TGCGCCAGCAGTGCCCAGGGATATAATTCACCCCTCCACTTT. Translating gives CASSAQGYNSPLHF.

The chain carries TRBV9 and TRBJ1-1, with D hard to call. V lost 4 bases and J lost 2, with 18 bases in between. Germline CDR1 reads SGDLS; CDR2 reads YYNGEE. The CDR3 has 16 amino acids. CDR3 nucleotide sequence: TGTGCCAGCAGCTCGAGTCTTGCGGGTTTAAACACTGAAGCTTTCTTT. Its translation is CASSSSLAGLNTEAFF.

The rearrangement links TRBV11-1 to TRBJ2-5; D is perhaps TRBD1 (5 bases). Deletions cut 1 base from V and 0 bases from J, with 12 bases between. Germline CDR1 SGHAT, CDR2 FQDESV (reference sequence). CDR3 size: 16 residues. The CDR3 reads CASSLGWVRDQETQYF. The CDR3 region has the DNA TGTGCCAGCAGCTTAGGCTGGGTCAGGGACCAAGAGACCCAGTACTTC.

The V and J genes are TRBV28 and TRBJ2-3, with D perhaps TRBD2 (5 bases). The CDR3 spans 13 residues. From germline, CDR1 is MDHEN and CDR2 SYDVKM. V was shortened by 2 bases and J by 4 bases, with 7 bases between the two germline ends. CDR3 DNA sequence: TGTGCCAGCAGTTTAAAGGGAGCAGATACGCAGTATTTT. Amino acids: CASSLKGADTQYF.

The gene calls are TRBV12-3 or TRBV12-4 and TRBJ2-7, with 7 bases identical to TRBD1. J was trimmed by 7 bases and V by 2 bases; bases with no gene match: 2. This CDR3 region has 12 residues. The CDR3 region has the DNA TGTGCCAGCAGTTTAAGGGGGCGGGAGCAGTACTTC. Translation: CASSLRGREQYF.

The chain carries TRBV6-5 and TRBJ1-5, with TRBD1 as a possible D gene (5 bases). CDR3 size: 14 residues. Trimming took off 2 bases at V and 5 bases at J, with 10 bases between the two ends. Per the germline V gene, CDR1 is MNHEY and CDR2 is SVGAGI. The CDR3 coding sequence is TGTGCCAGCAGTTACGTGGGGCCTGATCAGCCCCAGCATTTT. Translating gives CASSYVGPDQPQHF.

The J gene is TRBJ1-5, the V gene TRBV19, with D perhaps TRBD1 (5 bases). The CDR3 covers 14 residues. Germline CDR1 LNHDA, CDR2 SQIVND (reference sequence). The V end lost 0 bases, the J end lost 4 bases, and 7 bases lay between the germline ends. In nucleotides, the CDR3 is TGTGCCAGTAGTATAGACTCAGGGAATCAGCCCCAGCATTTT. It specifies CASSIDSGNQPQHF.

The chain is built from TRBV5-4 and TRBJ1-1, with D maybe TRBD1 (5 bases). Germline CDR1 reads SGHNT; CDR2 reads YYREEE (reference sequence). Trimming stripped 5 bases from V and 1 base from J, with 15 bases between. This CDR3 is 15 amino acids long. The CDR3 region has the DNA TGTGCCAGCAGTTCAACCGGGCAGGGGAACACTGAAGCTTTCTTT. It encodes CASSSTGQGNTEAFF.

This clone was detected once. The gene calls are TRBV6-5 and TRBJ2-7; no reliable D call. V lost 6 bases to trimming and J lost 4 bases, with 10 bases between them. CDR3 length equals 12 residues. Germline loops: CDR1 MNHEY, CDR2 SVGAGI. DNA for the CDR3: TGTGCCAGCAGCTCCTACAGTTACGAGCAGTACTTC. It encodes CASSSYSYEQYF.